What follows describes a single TCR beta chain. The antigen is not known. The data originate from a study of T cell responses to AZD1222 COVID-19 vaccine. Study results and limitations: Baseline seropositives among AZD1222 recipients totaled only five or six.

The repertoire was sequenced with immunoSEQ multiplex PCR; TCRdb's copy has only in-frame clones and lacks some. The sample shows approximately 150,000 clones, approximately 90% of them seen only once. Researchers grouped second doses given at about 4 or about 12 weeks into one pool. The CDR3 has 13 residues. V gave up 1 base and J gave up 2 bases, with 6 bases separating them. Germline assignment: CDR1 SGHNT and CDR2 YYREEE (reference sequence). Sequences were derived from peripheral blood, sampled 28 days after the second AZD1222 dose. This clonotype was obtained from an adult who received the AZD1222 COVID-19 vaccine. The genes are TRBV5-4 and TRBJ1-2, with no clear D. CDR3 sequence (DNA): TGTGCCAGCAGCTTGAACTGGAACTATGGCTACACCTTC. This codes for CASSLNWNYGYTF. The full variable domain, in which reference TRBV5-4 and TRBJ1-2 provide the parts outside the CDR3, is ETGVTQSPTHLIKTRGQQVTLRCSSQSGHNTVSWYQQALGQGPQFIFQYYREEENGRGNFPPRFSGLQFPNYSSELNVNALELDDSALYLCASSLNWNYGYTFGSGTRLTVV.